The clone carrying this T cell receptor (beta chain) showed up just a few times. Antigen: not known. The record originates from a study of early T cells in non-severe SARS-CoV-2 infection. The overall study: Sequenced bulk RNA came from whole blood that was unsorted, and chains were unpaired. General study points: Database matching using VDJdb favored anti-spike CD8 responses, with private and CD4 specificities left missing.

CDR3 size: 11 residues. Trimming removed 3 bases at V and 2 bases at J, with 2 bases between. The germline gives CDR1 SGDLS, CDR2 YYNGEE. Tagging with unique molecular identifiers was applied to individual cDNA molecules. TCRdb processed the 5' RACE reads anew with MiXCR; each CDR3 protein has one entry. This table holds about 99,000 distinct CDR3 sequences, approximately 17% found once. The TCR originated in an adult who was a healthcare worker with PCR-confirmed SARS-CoV-2 infection or an uninfected control (not recorded which). The chain uses TRBV9 and TRBJ1-2; the D is unclear. What was sequenced was whole blood. CDR3 nucleotides: TGTGCCAGCAGCGCCAACTATGGCTACACCTTC. It translates to CASSANYGYTF.